The clone carrying this TCR beta chain was counted between two and nine times. What it binds is not known. Unique molecular identifiers featured in how the TCRbeta library was prepared. TCRdb independently ran MiXCR on the PCR reads; one entry per CDR3 protein. The table includes fewer than 500,000 distinct CDR3 sequences, about 45% detected once. CDR3 length: 13 amino acids. Germline loops: CDR1 DFQATT, CDR2 SNEGSKA (reference sequence). With 3 bases removed from V and 1 base from J, the gap between germline ends came to 9 bases. The sample comes from a study of T-cell reconstitution after alpha-beta-depleted transplantation in children. Study results and limitations: There were some patients whose high TCRbeta diversity at day 60 came from surviving recipient T cells and thymic progenitors. A year post-transplant, T-cell counts and diversity derived mostly from newly produced T cells. There were reportedly several hundred expanded graft clones from which alpha-beta T cells came about two months after transplant.

The sample in question was PBMCs, obtained before TCRalphabeta/CD19-depleted stem cell transplant. The chain combines TRBV20-1 with TRBJ1-1, with a tentative D call TRBD1 (5 bases). This sequence originates from a girl aged 2-15 years with aplastic anemia, due to receive a stem cell transplant. The CDR3 region has the DNA TGCAGTGCTAGTGAGACAGCGAACACTGAAGCTTTCTTT. Encoded protein: CSASETANTEAFF.